This T cell receptor beta chain was retrieved from a study of CD8 T cells in Susac syndrome (dated by TCRdb to between 2018 and 2020). For the wider study: Among the Susac syndrome patients who were sequenced, clinically active disease was present in six and clinical remission was observed in about eight. At the time of blood withdrawal, Susac syndrome patients were either therapy-naive, taking corticosteroids (with some also receiving IVIg), or on IVIg alone. The study used repertoire sequencing to test whether antigen drove CD8+ T cell activation and differentiation in Susac syndrome.

The paper's findings and limits, for the study overall: In the CD4+ T cell repertoire of Susac syndrome patients, clonal expansion was not detected. The TCR sequencing and HLA analysis was acknowledged to have included a relatively small number of individuals.

RNA was extracted with the RNeasy kit and roughly 0.5 to 1 ug was reverse transcribed using random hexamers. The immunoSEQ multiplex PCR assay, which covers 54 Vbeta and 13 Jbeta segments, was used to amplify TCR beta CDR3 regions. Bias from PCR amplification was corrected by using a synthetic template baseline for primer optimization and for computational correction. As for how the authors treated the data: Reads were assigned to V, D and J genes according to IMGT and analyzed in immunoSEQ Analyzer, with only productive sequences retained. To calculate clonality, Shannon entropy was normalized by log2 of the number of productive unique sequences and then subtracted from one. Public and private clones were assessed among the 100 most prevalent clones of each patient and control. A clone was defined as Susac-specific if it was absent from the healthy and MS cohorts, from over a thousand published viral clones and from other ImmuneACCESS disease sequences. Starting from the raw public reads, TCRdb applied fastp trimming at Q25, assembled clones with MiXCR and retained in-frame beta chains. Entries that share a CDR3 protein sequence are merged under the most common genes and DNA. TCRdb, rather than the study authors, made the V and J calls. In all, the sample holds some 180,000 distinct CDR3 sequences, and roughly 91% of those were seen once. Around 0.079% of the sample is in the top ten clones.

Peripheral blood CD8+ and CD4+ T cells from healthy donors, Susac syndrome patients and multiple sclerosis patients were profiled using high-throughput TCR beta sequencing. Recently defined diagnostic criteria for definite or probable disease were met by the Susac syndrome patients. Bulk CD8+ and CD4+ T cells were purified by magnetic negative isolation, whereas CD8+ TEMRA cells were enriched by FACS. Blood was drawn into EDTA tubes, processed within 24 hours, and PBMCs were isolated by density gradient centrifugation. PBMCs destined for TCR sequencing were cryopreserved in liquid nitrogen and later thawed in a 37 °C water bath. The sorted or isolated CD4+, CD8+ and CD8+ TEMRA cells had a purity of 90% or higher. Concerning this clonotype: Which antigen it targets is not known. Base-call qualities are not available, and no considerably larger clone is one nucleotide away.

The specimen was CD4+ T cells from PBMCs. This receptor was obtained from a human donor with Susac syndrome.

The CDR3 loop reads CASSVSTSGGYYEQYF. The sequenced DNA: TGTGCCAGCAGCGTATCCACTAGCGGGGGTTACTACGAGCAGTACTTC. Here the chain combines TRBV9 and TRBJ2-7, and TRBD2 matches 11 of the central bases. CDR1 SGDLS and CDR2 YYNGEE were looked up in the germline V gene. Inclusive of the bounding cysteine and phenylalanine, the CDR3 is 16 residues long. Of the read, only the CDR3 DNA is kept; its 48 bases are in frame from base 1. Germline trimming amounts to 1 base on V and 3 bases on J, with 6 as the count of junction bases outside the gene matches.